The clone carrying this TCR beta chain was detected only a few times. Its specificity is not known. These data belong to a study of T cell repertoires in cytomegalovirus infection. The wider study: The study used recently identified HLA-C-restricted and well-studied HLA-B-restricted CMV epitopes. Matching HLA type, along with CMV infection, was indicated by public TCR beta signatures. Study-level results: It was HLA-C-restricted CMV-specific TCR beta clonotypes that dominated the response ex vivo.

TCRdb used MiXCR to reprocess the reads, holding one entry per CDR3 protein. The sample contains about 340,000 distinct CDR3 sequences, roughly 28% of which appear only once. This CDR3 has 13 residues. V lost 4 bases and J lost 4, with 8 bases in between. Germline values: CDR1 SNHLY, CDR2 FYNNEI. Source: cultured PBMCs, taken from culture after CMV antigen stimulation. The TCR was taken from a human donor in good health (CMV status not recorded). Some clones in this sample may be carry-over from other donors' samples. The chain couples TRBV2 to TRBJ2-1, with D possibly matching TRBD2 (6 bases). Here the CDR3 reads CASSVSGYNEQFF. The CDR3 DNA is TGTGCCAGCAGTGTTAGCGGATACAATGAGCAGTTCTTC.